Listed below are T cell receptor beta chains from one sample, sequenced in a study of blood T cell repertoires in COVID-19. The assay was immunoSEQ multiplex PCR, and TCRdb's table has in-frame clones only and misses some. The sample contains 250,000 to 300,000 clones, 81% of which appear only once. The source material was peripheral blood. These receptors were collected from a woman in her sixties or seventies with active or convalescent COVID-19. CDR3s include the opening cysteine and the closing phenylalanine or tryptophan. The order of the fields is clone size, D gene, V gene, J gene, CDR3 DNA, CDR3 protein. A D gene is named only where the DNA matches it firmly. The size entry is marked missing in some rows and otherwise reads once, few, many or a size class.

>NA|TRBD1|TRBV3-1/TRBV3-2|TRBJ2-6
TGTGCCAGCAGCCAGGTATTGCCGGGACAGGGCTGGTCTGGGGCCAACGTCCTGACTTTC
CASSQVLPGQGWSGANVLTF
>few|TRBD1|TRBV19|TRBJ1-4
TGTGCCAGTAGTATCCGACAGGGGATGAATGAAAAACTGTTTTTT
CASSIRQGMNEKLFF
>NA|TRBD1|TRBV7-8|TRBJ1-2
TGTGCCAGCAGCTTAAGTTTCGCGAAACAGGGGAATGGCTACACCTTC
CASSLSFAKQGNGYTF
>NA|TRBD1|TRBV3-1/TRBV3-2|TRBJ1-6
TGTGCCAGCAGCCACCTCTCCGGGACAGGGGATAATTCACCCCTCCACTTT
CASSHLSGTGDNSPLHF
>NA|NA|TRBV5-6|TRBJ2-7
TGTGCCAGCAGACAGGGGGGGCTTGGCGAGCAGTACTTC
CASRQGGLGEQYF
>few|NA|TRBV4-2|TRBJ1-1
TGTGCCAGCAGCCAAGATCGTCTGGGACAACCAAGGGCTTTCTTT
CASSQDRLGQPRAFF
>NA|TRBD2|TRBV7-3|TRBJ2-3
TGTGCCAGCGTCGGGGGGGTAAGCACAGATACGCAGTATTTT
CASVGGVSTDTQYF
>NA|TRBD2|TRBV3-1/TRBV3-2|TRBJ2-2
TGTGCCAGCAGCCAGGCGGGGGGCACCGGGGAGCTGTTTTTT
CASSQAGGTGELFF
>NA|TRBD1|TRBV6-6|TRBJ1-2
TGTGCCAGCAGTGGGGAAGACAGGGGACACTATGGCTACACCTTC
CASSGEDRGHYGYTF
>NA|NA|TRBV11-2|TRBJ1-1
TGTGCCAGCAGCTTTACAGTGAACACTGAAGCTTTCTTT
CASSFTVNTEAFF
>few|TRBD1|TRBV7-8|TRBJ2-2
TGTGCCAGCAGCCTTAGGACAGGACTGGAGACCGGGGAGCTGTTTTTT
CASSLRTGLETGELFF
>NA|TRBD1|TRBV7-6|TRBJ1-2
TGTGCCAGCAGCCCTCCAGGACAGGGGGAATATGGCTACACCTTC
CASSPPGQGEYGYTF
>NA|NA|TRBV10-1|TRBJ1-1
TGCGCCAGCAGTGCGGGGGCTGAAGCTTTCTTT
CASSAGAEAFF
>NA|NA|TRBV10-1|TRBJ2-7
TGCGCCAGCAGTGACCAGGTGGACGAGCAGTACTTC
CASSDQVDEQYF
>NA|NA|TRBV6-6|TRBJ1-2
TGTGCCAGCAGTTACAGGGCAGGGTTAAACTATGGCTACACCTTC
CASSYRAGLNYGYTF
>NA|NA|TRBV5-1|TRBJ2-5
TGCGCCAGCAGCCTTGGACAGCAACAAGAGACCCAGTACTTC
CASSLGQQQETQYF
>once|NA|TRBV18|TRBJ2-1
TGTGCCAGCTCACCGGCGAACCGGGGAACCAATGAGCAGTTCTTC
CASSPANRGTNEQFF
>once|TRBD2|TRBV7-2|TRBJ2-2
TGTGCCAGCAGCTCCCACCCGGGACTAGCGGGTACCGGGGAGCTGTTTTTT
CASSSHPGLAGTGELFF
>NA|TRBD1|TRBV11-2|TRBJ1-5
TGTGCCAGCAGCTTAGGACCCGGGACAGCGAATCAGCCCCAGCATTTT
CASSLGPGTANQPQHF
>NA|NA|TRBV28|TRBJ2-3
TGTGCCAGCAGTTCTATGACAGGTCGGGGCACCACAGATACGCAGTATTTT
CASSSMTGRGTTDTQYF
>NA|NA|TRBV11-2|TRBJ2-7
TGTGCCAGCAGCTCAACAGGCGTCGAGCAGTACTTC
CASSSTGVEQYF
>NA|NA|TRBV12-3/TRBV12-4|TRBJ2-1
TGTGCCAGCAGTCCGGACAGCTACAATGAGCAGTTCTTC
CASSPDSYNEQFF
>NA|NA|TRBV12-3/TRBV12-4|TRBJ1-1
TGTGCCAGCACTTTTGGGGCGACTGAAGCTTTCTTT
CASTFGATEAFF
>NA|TRBD2|TRBV5-4|TRBJ2-1
TGTGCCAGCAGCTTGTCGCTAGCGGGGGGGCCCCAGTTCTTC
CASSLSLAGGPQFF
>NA|NA|TRBV5-1|TRBJ1-1
TGCGCCAGCAGCGGGAGCTCGAACACTGAAGCTTTCTTT
CASSGSSNTEAFF
>few|TRBD2|TRBV7-3|TRBJ2-5
TGTGCCAGCAGCTTAACCCAGCGGGGGTTCCAAGAGACCCAGTACTTC
CASSLTQRGFQETQYF
>NA|NA|TRBV27|TRBJ2-1
TGTGCCAGCAGTTACGGGGAAAACAATGAGCAGTTCTTC
CASSYGENNEQFF
>NA|TRBD2|TRBV25-1|TRBJ2-3
TGTGCCAGCAGGACTAGCGGCTCTAGCACAGATACGCAGTATTTT
CASRTSGSSTDTQYF
>NA|TRBD2|TRBV18|TRBJ2-7
TGTGCCAGCTCGCAGAGCGGGGCCTACGAGCAGTACTTC
CASSQSGAYEQYF
>NA|TRBD2|TRBV7-2|TRBJ2-2
TGTGCCAGCAGTGCACTAGCGGGGGGGAACACCGGGGAGCTGTTTTTT
CASSALAGGNTGELFF
>once|NA|TRBV7-9|TRBJ1-2
TGTGCCAGCAGCTTACAGGGGAGAGGCTATGGCTACACCTTC
CASSLQGRGYGYTF
>NA|TRBD1|TRBV4-1|TRBJ1-1
TGCGCCAGCAGCCAAGGAGCAGGGGGCTCGAACACTGAAGCTTTCTTT
CASSQGAGGSNTEAFF
>NA|NA|TRBV18|TRBJ1-4
TGTGCCAGCTCACCACTAACAGGACGGACGAATGAAAAACTGTTTTTT
CASSPLTGRTNEKLFF
>NA|TRBD1|TRBV29-1|TRBJ1-2
TGCAGCGCGACAGGGGGGGCAGACACTAACTATGGCTACACCTTC
CSATGGADTNYGYTF
>NA|TRBD2|TRBV5-4|TRBJ2-3
TGTGCCAGCAGCTGGGGGACTAGCGATCCGTCAGATACGCAGTATTTT
CASSWGTSDPSDTQYF
>NA|TRBD2|TRBV2|TRBJ2-5
TGTGCCAGCTCCAGCGGGGGTGGGGTGACCCAGTACTTC
CASSSGGGVTQYF
>NA|TRBD1|TRBV3-1/TRBV3-2|TRBJ1-2
TGTGCCAGCAGCCTGACGGACAGGGCGGGTGGCTACACCTTC
CASSLTDRAGGYTF
>NA|TRBD2|TRBV7-9|TRBJ2-3
TGTGCCAGCAGCTTACCTGCTAGCGGAGATACGCAGTATTTT
CASSLPASGDTQYF
>NA|NA|TRBV19|TRBJ1-5
TGTGCCAGTAGTATCCCCGGGGGGGGCAGGAGCAATCAGCCCCAGCATTTT
CASSIPGGGRSNQPQHF
>NA|NA|TRBV7-3|TRBJ1-1
TGTGCCAGCAGCTTAGGGCAGCACACTGAAGCTTTCTTT
CASSLGQHTEAFF
>NA|TRBD1|TRBV5-4|TRBJ2-7
TGTGCCAGCAGATTTCTCCCGGGACAGGCGGTTAACGAGCAGTACTTC
CASRFLPGQAVNEQYF
>few|NA|TRBV12-3/TRBV12-4|TRBJ1-1
TGTGCCAGCAGCTACGGACATGACACTGAAGCTTTCTTT
CASSYGHDTEAFF
>NA|NA|TRBV6-2/TRBV6-3|TRBJ2-1
TGTGCCAGCAGTTACGGGCCAAGGGGTGAGCAGTTCTTC
CASSYGPRGEQFF
>NA|NA|TRBV27|TRBJ2-1
TGTGCCAGCAGTCCCCTCGGAGGTGAGCAGTTCTTC
CASSPLGGEQFF
>NA|TRBD1|TRBV19|TRBJ1-4
TGTGCCAGTAGTATCACCGGGACAGCTATTGAAAAACTGTTTTTT
CASSITGTAIEKLFF
>NA|TRBD1|TRBV19|TRBJ2-5
TGTGCCAGTAGTATTTCAGACGCGACAGGGGCCTTCCTTCCCCAAGAGACCCAGTACTTC
CASSISDATGAFLPQETQYF